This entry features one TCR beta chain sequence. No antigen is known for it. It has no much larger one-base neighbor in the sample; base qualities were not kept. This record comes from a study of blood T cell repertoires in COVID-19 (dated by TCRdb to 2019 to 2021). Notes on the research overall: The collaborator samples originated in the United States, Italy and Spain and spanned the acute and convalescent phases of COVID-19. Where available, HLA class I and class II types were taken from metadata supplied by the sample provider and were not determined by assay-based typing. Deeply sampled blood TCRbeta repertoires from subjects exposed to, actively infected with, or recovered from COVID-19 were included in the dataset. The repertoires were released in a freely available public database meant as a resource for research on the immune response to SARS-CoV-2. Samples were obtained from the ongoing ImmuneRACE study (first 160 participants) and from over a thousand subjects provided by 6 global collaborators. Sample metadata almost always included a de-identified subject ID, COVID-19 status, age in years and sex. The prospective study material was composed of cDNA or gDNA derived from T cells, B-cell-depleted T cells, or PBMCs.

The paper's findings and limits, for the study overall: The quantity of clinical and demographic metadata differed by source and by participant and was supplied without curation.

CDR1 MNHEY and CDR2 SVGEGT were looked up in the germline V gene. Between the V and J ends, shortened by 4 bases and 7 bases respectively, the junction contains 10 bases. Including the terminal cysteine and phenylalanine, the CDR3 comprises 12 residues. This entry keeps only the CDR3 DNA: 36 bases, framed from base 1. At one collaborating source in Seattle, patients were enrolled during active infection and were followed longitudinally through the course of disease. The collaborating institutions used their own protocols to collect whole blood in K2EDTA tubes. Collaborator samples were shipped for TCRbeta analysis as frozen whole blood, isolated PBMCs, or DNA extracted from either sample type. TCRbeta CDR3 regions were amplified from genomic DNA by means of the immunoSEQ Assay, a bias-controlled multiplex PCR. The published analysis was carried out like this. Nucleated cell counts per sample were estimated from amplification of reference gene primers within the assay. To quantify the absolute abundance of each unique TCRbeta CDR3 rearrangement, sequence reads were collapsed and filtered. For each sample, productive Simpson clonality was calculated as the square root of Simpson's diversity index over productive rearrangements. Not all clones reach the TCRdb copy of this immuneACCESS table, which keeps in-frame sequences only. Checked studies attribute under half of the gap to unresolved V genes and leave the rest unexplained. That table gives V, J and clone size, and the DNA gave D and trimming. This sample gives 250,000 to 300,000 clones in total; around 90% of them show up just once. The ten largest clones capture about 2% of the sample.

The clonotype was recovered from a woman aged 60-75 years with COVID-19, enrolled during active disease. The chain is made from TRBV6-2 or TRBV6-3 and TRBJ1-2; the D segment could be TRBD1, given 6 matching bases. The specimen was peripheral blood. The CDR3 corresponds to CASSSQGSGYTF. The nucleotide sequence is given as TGTGCCAGCAGTTCACAGGGAAGTGGCTACACCTTC.